A single sample is the source of the 26 T cell receptor beta chains below, sequenced in a study of Graves' ophthalmopathy and Graves' hyperthyroidism. RNA transcripts served as template for amplifying TCR beta CDR3 sequences. HTBI primers served in a first-round RT-PCR, which a second-round multiplex PCR followed. MiXCR, applied by TCRdb to the multiplex PCR reads, yields one record per CDR3 protein. Counted here are some 200,000 distinct CDR3 sequences, 29% occurring once; the ten biggest clones make up 9.1%. The sequenced material came from peripheral blood. The receptors come from a man aged 50-60 years with Graves' ophthalmopathy.

This clonotype occurred many times. The chain couples TRBV15 to TRBJ2-3, with a possible D match to TRBD1 (6 bases). The CDR3 totals 14 residues. Trimming shortened V by 4 bases and J by 2 bases, and 10 bases separated the two germline ends. Germline V gene data show CDR1 as LNHNV and CDR2 as YYDKDF (reference sequence). CDR3 sequence reads: CATSTGVSTDTQYF. The DNA for the CDR3 is TGTGCCACCAGCACAGGGGTTTCCACAGATACGCAGTATTTT.

This clonotype was observed at least ten times. The chain recombines TRBV24-1 with TRBJ2-2, with no clear D. V lost 2 bases and J lost 7, with 7 bases in between. The CDR3 sequence is 13 residues long. The germline V gene has CDR1 KGHDR and CDR2 SFDVKD. The chain's CDR3 is CATSDYARGELFF. In nucleotides, the CDR3 is TGTGCCACCAGTGATTACGCCCGCGGGGAGCTGTTTTTT.

The chain has TRBV15 and TRBJ2-5; D perhaps matches TRBD1 (5 bases). Germline CDR1 and CDR2: LNHNV and YYDKDF (reference sequence). The CDR3 has 15 amino acids. The V and J ends lost 0 bases and 3 bases respectively, with 11 bases between them. CDR3 sequence: CATSREGQGEETQYF. CDR3 nucleotides: TGTGCCACCAGCAGAGAGGGTCAGGGTGAAGAGACCCAGTACTTC.

This rearrangement joins TRBV10-3 to TRBJ1-4; no clear D. The CDR3 covers 14 residues. With 0 bases removed from V and 3 bases from J, the gap between germline ends came to 5 bases. CDR1 ENHRY and CDR2 SYGVKD come from the germline V gene. CDR3 region: CAISESDPNEKLFF. The CDR3 DNA reads as TGTGCCATCAGTGAGTCTGACCCTAATGAAAAACTGTTTTTT.

This clonotype was counted many times. The chain combines TRBV6-5 with TRBJ2-2; 10 bases map to TRBD2. With 4 bases clipped from V and 3 bases from J, the junction kept 5 bases outside the gene matches. The CDR3 has 16 residues. The germline V gene encodes CDR1 MNHEY and CDR2 SVGAGI. CDR3 DNA sequence: TGTGCCAGCAGTTTAACTAGCGGGACTTACACCGGGGAGCTGTTTTTT. It translates to CASSLTSGTYTGELFF.

At least ten counts were recorded for this clonotype. This sequence joins TRBV27 and TRBJ1-6; D remains ambiguous. Deletions cut 2 bases from V and 5 bases from J, with 13 bases between. The CDR3 totals 16 residues. From germline, CDR1 is MNHEY and CDR2 SMNVEV (reference sequence). CDR3 coding DNA: TGTGCCAGCAGTTTAACCAGGACCGTTGATAATTCACCCCTCCACTTT. Its translation: CASSLTRTVDNSPLHF.

V is TRBV15 and J is TRBJ1-1; unclear D gene. Trimming took 6 bases from V and 4 from J, leaving 21 bases between them. CDR1 is LNHNV, CDR2 YYDKDF, per germline (reference sequence). This CDR3 has 16 amino acids. CDR3 in amino acids: CATRKSRGPAGTEAFF. The CDR3 DNA is TGTGCCACCAGGAAGAGCCGAGGGCCGGCGGGCACTGAAGCTTTCTTT. Full variable domain (missing parts from reference TRBV15 and TRBJ1-1): DAMVIQNPRYQVTQFGKPVTLSCSQTLNHNVMYWYQQKSSQAPKLLFHYYDKDFNNEADTPDNFQSRRPNTSFCFLDIRSPGLGDTAMYLCATRKSRGPAGTEAFFGQGTRLTVV.

This clonotype has at least ten counts. V usage is TRBV7-2 and J usage is TRBJ2-4; 8 positions match TRBD1. CDR3 length equals 14 residues. Germline V gene lookup returns CDR1 SGHTA and CDR2 FQGNSA. The trim removed 5 bases at V and 13 bases at J, leaving 13 bases unmatched. The CDR3 is CASSNINDRGSQYF. The CDR3 DNA is TGTGCCAGCAGCAATATCAACGACAGGGGATCCCAGTACTTC.

This clonotype was observed at least ten times. This chain links TRBV7-8 with TRBJ1-2, with D perhaps matching TRBD1 (6 bases). Germline-derived CDR1 and CDR2 are SGHVS and FQNEAQ. There are 17 residues in the CDR3. V lost 4 bases and J lost 8, with 26 bases in between. The CDR3 loop is CASSYNVGGGYNEGYTF. CDR3 bases: TGTGCCAGCAGCTACAACGTCGGGGGCGGTTATAATGAGGGCTACACCTTC.

Many counts were recorded for this clonotype. This chain connects TRBV27 to TRBJ1-1; D gene unclear. Germline CDR1 reads MNHEY; CDR2 reads SMNVEV (reference sequence). V was clipped by 6 bases and J by 0 bases, with 11 bases between them. The CDR3 is made up of 14 amino acids. The CDR3 DNA follows: TGTGCCAGCAGGCCGCACGGTTTGAACACTGAAGCTTTCTTT. Protein sequence: CASRPHGLNTEAFF.

The V gene is TRBV20-1, the J gene TRBJ1-3; 7 nucleotides agree with TRBD1. Germline V gene sequence: CDR1 DFQATT, CDR2 SNEGSKA (reference sequence). The CDR3 covers 15 residues. With V trimmed by 1 base and J by 7 bases, 10 bases remained unmatched. In DNA form, the CDR3 reads TGCAGTGCTAGAGGGTCGGGGACAGTCATCAACACCATATATTTT. Encoded protein: CSARGSGTVINTIYF.

This clonotype has a count of ten or more. The V gene is TRBV6-4, the J gene TRBJ1-5; D remains unclear. With 0 bases removed from V and 3 bases from J, the gap between germline ends came to 3 bases. The CDR3 has 13 amino acids. Germline CDR1 is MRHNA and CDR2 is SNTAGT. CDR3 region: CASSDSVNQPQHF. CDR3 DNA: TGTGCCAGCAGTGACTCGGTCAATCAGCCCCAGCATTTT.

This clonotype was seen repeatedly, ten times or more. The genes are TRBV28 and TRBJ2-7; TRBD1 is a possible D gene (6 bases). Trimming removed 6 bases from V and 7 bases from J, with 16 bases in between. There are 13 residues in the CDR3. Germline values: CDR1 MDHEN, CDR2 SYDVKM. This CDR3 is CASSLQGYGEQYF. CDR3 bases: TGTGCCAGCAGCTTACAGGGATATGGGGAGCAGTACTTC. Filled out from reference TRBV28 and TRBJ2-7, the complete variable domain reads DVKVTQSSRYLVKRTGEKVFLECVQDMDHENMFWYRQDPGLGLRLIYFSYDVKMKEKGDIPEGYSVSREKKERFSLILESASTNQTSMYLCASSLQGYGEQYFGPGTRLTVT.

This clonotype was counted ten times or more. The gene calls are TRBV4-1 and TRBJ2-6, with D possibly matching TRBD1 (5 bases). The germline CDR1 and CDR2 sequences are MGHRA and YSYEKL. The CDR3 extends over 17 amino acids. V gave up 0 bases and J gave up 1 base, with 10 bases separating them. The CDR3 loop is CASSQEPQGSGANVLTF. In DNA, the CDR3 is TGCGCCAGCAGCCAAGAACCCCAGGGATCTGGGGCCAACGTCCTGACTTTC.

This clonotype came up many times. This may come from a read error, since a much larger clone is one base off. The chain combines TRBV28 with TRBJ2-7; D ambiguous. The V gene's germline CDR1 is MDHEN and CDR2 SYDVKM. The CDR3 loop spans 14 amino acids. Deletions cut 11 bases from V and 2 bases from J, with 19 bases between. CDR3 region: CAGFSGSGAYEQYF. The CDR3 nucleotides read TGTGCCGGCTTTTCCGGCAGTGGGGCCTACGAGCAGTACTTC. The full variable domain, its missing parts supplied by reference TRBV28 and TRBJ2-7, is DVKVTQSSRYLVKRTGEKVFLECVQDMDHENMFWYRQDPGLGLRLIYFSYDVKMKEKGDIPEGYSVSREKKERFSLILESASTNQTSMYLCAGFSGSGAYEQYFGPGTRLTVT.

This clonotype was observed many times. The chain employs TRBV7-9 and TRBJ2-7, with TRBD2 matching 8 bases. There are 14 residues in the CDR3. Germline CDR1 SEHNR, CDR2 FQNEAQ (reference sequence). V lost 5 bases and J lost 3; bases outside the gene matches: 6. The CDR3 loop reads CASSPGTRVYEQYF. The DNA of the CDR3 is TGTGCCAGCAGCCCCGGGACTAGGGTCTACGAGCAGTACTTC.

This clonotype was seen a few times. The rearrangement uses TRBV14 and TRBJ1-2, with D maybe TRBD1 (5 bases). The CDR3 is made up of 13 amino acids. Germline CDR1 SGHDN, CDR2 FVKESK. V shed 4 bases and J shed 5 bases, with 11 bases lying between them. In nucleotides, the CDR3 is TGTGCCAGCAGCCCGGGACGCCAATATGGCTACACCTTC. It encodes CASSPGRQYGYTF.

This clonotype has ten or more counts. The J gene is TRBJ2-2, the V gene TRBV3-1; 9 nucleotides match TRBD2. Looked up from germline, CDR1 is LGHDT and CDR2 is YNNKEL (reference sequence). This CDR3 region has 16 residues. The trim removed 1 base at V and 6 bases at J, leaving 6 bases unmatched. The CDR3 nucleotides are TGTGCCAGCAGCCAAGTTATTACTAGCGGGTCCGGGGAGCTGTTTTTT. Translating gives CASSQVITSGSGELFF.

This clonotype was detected many times. This sequence joins TRBV19 and TRBJ2-2, with D uncertain. Germline assignment: CDR1 LNHDA and CDR2 SQIVND (reference sequence). This CDR3 contains 13 residues. The V end was cut by 3 bases, the J end by 6 bases, with 8 bases between. CDR3 sequence (DNA): TGTGCCAGTAGTATTCCCAGGCCCGGGGAGCTGTTTTTT. Residues: CASSIPRPGELFF.

This clonotype was seen at least ten times. The chain combines TRBV4-1 with TRBJ2-2; TRBD2 aligns across 15 bases. The CDR3 is 17 amino acids. Per germline, CDR1 MGHRA and CDR2 YSYEKL. V was pared by 4 bases and J by 5 bases, with 5 bases of the junction left unmatched. The CDR3 spells CASSRTSGRARTGELFF. The CDR3 nucleotides are TGCGCCAGCAGCCGGACTAGCGGGAGGGCTCGAACCGGGGAGCTGTTTTTT.

There are many counts of this clonotype. The rearrangement links TRBV11-2 to TRBJ1-5; D not certain. This CDR3 comprises 13 residues. V dropped 7 bases and J dropped 12 bases, with 19 bases sitting between them. Germline V gene sequence: CDR1 SGHAT, CDR2 FQNNGV. CDR3 nucleotides: TGTGCCAGCACCACTCTAGCACCAGGCAACCAGCATTTT. This codes for CASTTLAPGNQHF.

This clonotype was found many times. This chain uses TRBV15 with TRBJ2-6; 8 bases align to TRBD1. This CDR3 has 16 amino acids. V gave up 3 bases and J gave up 4 bases; unmatched junction bases: 5. CDR1 LNHNV and CDR2 YYDKDF come from the germline V gene (reference sequence). CDR3 amino acids: CATSRDRAGGANVLTF. The CDR3 DNA reads as TGTGCCACCAGCAGGGACAGGGCAGGAGGGGCCAACGTCCTGACTTTC. The full variable domain, completed using reference TRBV15 and TRBJ2-6, is DAMVIQNPRYQVTQFGKPVTLSCSQTLNHNVMYWYQQKSSQAPKLLFHYYDKDFNNEADTPDNFQSRRPNTSFCFLDIRSPGLGDTAMYLCATSRDRAGGANVLTFGAGSRLTVL.

This clonotype showed up many times. This rearrangement joins TRBV7-3 to TRBJ1-1; D remains unclear. Germline lookup yields CDR1 SGHTA and CDR2 FQGTGA. The V end was cut by 8 bases, the J end by 0 bases, with 10 bases between. The CDR3 consists of 13 residues. CDR3 residues: CASRREMNTEAFF. CDR3 nucleotide sequence: TGTGCCAGCCGGAGGGAGATGAACACTGAAGCTTTCTTT.

This clonotype came up many times. V usage is TRBV11-2 and J usage is TRBJ2-4, with D perhaps TRBD1 (6 bases). Trimming cost V 6 bases and J 2 bases, with 14 bases left between them. Germline CDR1 and CDR2: SGHAT and FQNNGV. The CDR3 runs to 15 residues. The DNA for the CDR3 is TGTGCCAGCAGACGGCTCCGGGACACCAAAAACATTCAGTACTTC. Protein sequence: CASRRLRDTKNIQYF.

This clonotype was seen ten or more times. The gene calls are TRBV7-2 and TRBJ2-5; D may be TRBD1 (6 bases). The ends were cut back, 5 bases at V and 7 bases at J, with 20 bases in the middle. This CDR3 is 15 amino acids long. Germline V gene lookup returns CDR1 SGHTA and CDR2 FQGNSA. In nucleotides, the CDR3 is TGTGCCAGCAGCCGGGCCTCGGACAGCCCGGGGACCCAGTACTTC. Translating it yields CASSRASDSPGTQYF.

The V call is TRBV27, the J call TRBJ2-2; 7 positions agree with TRBD1. V dropped 8 bases and J dropped 0; count of bases not matched to a gene: 6. Looked up from germline, CDR1 is MNHEY and CDR2 is SMNVEV (reference sequence). The length of the CDR3 is 15 residues. The CDR3 nucleotides read TGTGCCAGCGCGGACAGGACAACGAACACCGGGGAGCTGTTTTTT. Residues: CASADRTTNTGELFF.